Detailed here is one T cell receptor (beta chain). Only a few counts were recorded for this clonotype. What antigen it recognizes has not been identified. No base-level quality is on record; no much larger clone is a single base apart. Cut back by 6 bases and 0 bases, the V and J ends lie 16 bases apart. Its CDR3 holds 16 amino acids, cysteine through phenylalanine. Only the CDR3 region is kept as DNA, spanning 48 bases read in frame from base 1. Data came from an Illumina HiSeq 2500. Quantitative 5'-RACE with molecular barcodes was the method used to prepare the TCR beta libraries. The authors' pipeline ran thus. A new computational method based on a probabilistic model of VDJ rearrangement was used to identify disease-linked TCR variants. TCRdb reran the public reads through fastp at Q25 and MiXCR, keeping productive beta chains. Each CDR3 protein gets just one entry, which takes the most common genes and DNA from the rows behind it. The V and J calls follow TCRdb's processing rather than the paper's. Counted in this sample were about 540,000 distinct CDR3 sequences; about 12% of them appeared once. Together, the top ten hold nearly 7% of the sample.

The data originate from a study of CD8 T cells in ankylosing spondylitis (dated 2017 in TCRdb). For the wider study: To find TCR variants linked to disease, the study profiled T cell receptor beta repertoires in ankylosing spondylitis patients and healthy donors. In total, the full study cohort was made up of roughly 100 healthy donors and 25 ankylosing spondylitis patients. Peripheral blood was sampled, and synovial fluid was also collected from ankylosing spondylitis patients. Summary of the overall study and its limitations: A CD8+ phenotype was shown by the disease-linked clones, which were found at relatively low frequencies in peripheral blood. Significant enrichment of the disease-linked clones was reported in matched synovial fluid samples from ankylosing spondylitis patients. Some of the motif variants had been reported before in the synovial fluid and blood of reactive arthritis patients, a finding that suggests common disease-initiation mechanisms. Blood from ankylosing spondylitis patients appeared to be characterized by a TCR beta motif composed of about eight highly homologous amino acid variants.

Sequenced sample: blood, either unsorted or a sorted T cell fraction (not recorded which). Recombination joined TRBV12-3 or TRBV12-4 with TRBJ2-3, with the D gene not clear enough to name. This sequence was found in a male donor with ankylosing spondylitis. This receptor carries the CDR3 CASRSFPGSSTDTQYF. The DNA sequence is TGTGCCAGCAGGTCTTTCCCTGGGTCTAGCACAGATACGCAGTATTTT.